Listed here are 24 T cell receptor beta chains from one sample, sequenced in a study of blood T cells in healthy people across ages. A second roughly 6 to 11 cycle PCR used barcoded and J-beta primers. TCRdb reprocessed the 5' RACE reads with MiXCR, giving one entry per CDR3 protein. Here the sample spans hundreds of thousands of distinct CDR3 sequences, approximately 29% being singletons. Sequencing was performed on blood. The origin of the receptors is a woman of 80 years or more in good health.

This clonotype was seen many times. This sequence joins TRBV7-9 and TRBJ2-5; 9 bases map to TRBD2. The CDR3 consists of 17 residues. V was pared by 5 bases and J by 4 bases, with 14 bases of the junction left unmatched. The V gene's germline CDR1 is SEHNR and CDR2 FQNEAQ (reference sequence). CDR3 loop: CASSPPFMLAGTETQYF. In DNA form, the CDR3 reads TGTGCCAGCAGCCCCCCCTTTATGCTAGCGGGGACAGAGACCCAGTACTTC.

This clonotype was recorded a few times. The rearrangement joins TRBV20-1 to TRBJ2-1; 8 bases are shared with TRBD2. Judging by the DNA end, TRBJ2-7 fits better; the J call may be wrong. This CDR3 comprises 15 residues. The germline V gene has CDR1 DFQATT and CDR2 SNEGSKA (reference sequence). The CDR3 nucleotides are TGCAGTGCTGTCCGGACTAGCCGAGGTTACAATGAGCAGTACTTC. This codes for CSAVRTSRGYNEQYF.

The table lists this clonotype with many counts. This rearrangement joins TRBV24-1 to TRBJ2-7; D call uncertain. Trimming shortened V by 0 bases and J by 6 bases, and 14 bases separated the two germline ends. The CDR3 spans 15 residues. Germline V gene sequence: CDR1 KGHDR, CDR2 SFDVKD. Written as DNA, the CDR3 is TGTGCCACCAGTGATTTGCCCCGGCAGAGGTGCGAGCAGTACTTC. The encoded protein is CATSDLPRQRCEQYF.

Concerning this clonotype: This may be a read error, as it is one base from a much larger clone. The conserved phenylalanine or tryptophan is not found at the CDR3 terminus, so this likely reflects a read error. The V call is TRBV12-5, the J call TRBJ2-1; TRBD2 aligns across 9 bases. V was pared by 8 bases and J by 7 bases, with 6 bases of the junction left unmatched. CDR1 is LGHNT, CDR2 FRNRAP, per germline. The CDR3 length is 13 residues. CDR3 sequence (DNA): TGTGCTAGTCGAGCTAGCGGGGCAAATGAGCAGTTCGTC. Amino acids: CASRASGANEQFV.

This rearrangement joins TRBV30 to TRBJ1-2, with a tentative D call TRBD1 (6 bases). The CDR3 is 14 residues long. Germline assignment: CDR1 GTSNPN and CDR2 SVGIG (reference sequence). The V end was cut by 5 bases, the J end by 8 bases, with 21 bases between. The CDR3 region is CAWGTGGPGGGYTF. Written as DNA, the CDR3 is TGTGCCTGGGGCACTGGGGGCCCCGGGGGCGGCTACACCTTC.

This clonotype was seen ten or more times. This rearrangement joins TRBV5-1 to TRBJ1-2; TRBD1 is a possible D gene (5 bases). Trimming took 3 bases from V and 3 from J, leaving 9 bases between them. Germline lookup yields CDR1 SGHRS and CDR2 YFSETQ. CDR3 length equals 13 residues. The CDR3 nucleotides are TGCGCCAGCAGCTCGGGGCTGGACTATGGCTACACCTTC. Amino acid sequence: CASSSGLDYGYTF.

The gene calls are TRBV4-3 and TRBJ1-1, with D uncertain. Looked up from germline, CDR1 is LGHNA and CDR2 is YSLEER. V lost 0 bases and J 1 base, leaving 18 bases between the germline ends. This CDR3 is built from 18 residues. For the CDR3, the DNA is TGCGCCAGCAGCCAAGACGTGGGTGGGGTTGGGTCGAACACTGAAGCTTTCTTT. This gives the protein CASSQDVGGVGSNTEAFF.

This clonotype was counted at least ten times. A single base separates this from a much larger clone, so it may be a read error. In nucleotides, the CDR3 is TGCAGCTTTACTAGCGGGGGGGCAGCTGAGCAGTACTTC. It specifies CSFTSGGAAEQYF. The chain links TRBV29-1 to TRBJ2-5; 13 bases match TRBD2. Germline V CDR1 and CDR2: SQVTM, ANQGSEA. This CDR3 is built from 13 residues. Unmatched junction bases numbered 11, after V lost 8 bases and J lost 11 bases.

The genes are TRBV11-2 and TRBJ2-7; 11 bases line up with TRBD1. The J call is uncertain, as TRBJ2-5 better fits the DNA end. The CDR3 contains 16 residues. Per germline, CDR1 SGHAT and CDR2 FQNNGV. As DNA, the CDR3 is TGTGCCAGCAGCAGACCCGGGACAGGGGGAGGAGAGACCCAGTACTTC. Amino acids: CASSRPGTGGGETQYF.

This clonotype has a handful of counts. A much larger clone differs by one base, so this may be a read error. The genes are TRBV7-9 and TRBJ2-7; weak D call: TRBD1 (6 bases). Per germline, CDR1 SEHNR and CDR2 FQNEAQ (reference sequence). The CDR3 spans 13 residues. As DNA, the CDR3 is TGTACCAGCAGCCGGGACACCCTCTACGAGCAGTACTTC. It encodes CTSSRDTLYEQYF. The full variable domain, with the rest looked up from reference TRBV7-9 and TRBJ2-7, is DTGVSQNPRHKITKRGQNVTFRCDPISEHNRLYWYRQTLGQGPEFLTYFQNEAQLEKSRLLSDRFSAERPKGSFSTLEIQRTEQGDSAMYLCTSSRDTLYEQYFGPGTRLTVT.

This clonotype was counted at least ten times. The V and J genes are TRBV2 and TRBJ2-7; 10 bases fit TRBD1. Germline values: CDR1 SNHLY, CDR2 FYNNEI. The V gene end was trimmed by 4 bases and the J gene end by 4 bases; junction bases not matched to a gene: 7. This CDR3 is 15 amino acids long. The CDR3 protein is CASSVMGQGQYEQYF. CDR3 nucleotides: TGTGCCAGCAGTGTTATGGGACAGGGGCAGTACGAGCAGTACTTC.

This clonotype was seen a few times. An end of the junction differs from the germline gene, which may be a read error. The chain uses TRBV20-1 and TRBJ1-5; tentatively, D is TRBD1 (6 bases). The CDR3 has 17 residues. CDR1 DFQATT and CDR2 SNEGSKA come from the germline V gene (reference sequence). CDR3 sequence: CSTRDPRGGWSNQPQHF. CDR3 bases: TGCAGTACTAGAGATCCACGGGGGGGCTGGAGCAATCAGCCCCAGCATTTT.

The chain is built from TRBV7-9 and TRBJ1-4, with D hard to call. The V end was cut by 3 bases, the J end by 1 base, with 9 bases between. CDR1 is SEHNR and CDR2 is FQNEAQ in the germline V gene (reference sequence). The CDR3 is 15 residues long. In DNA, the CDR3 is TGTGCCAGCAGCTTCGCGGCGGGAACTAATGAAAAACTGTTTTTT. Translation gives CASSFAAGTNEKLFF.

This clonotype was detected many times. One end of the junction does not line up with germline, which may come from a read error. The CDR3 DNA sequence: TGCAGCGTTCTCAGGGGCTCCCACGAGCAGTACTTC. It is translated as CSVLRGSHEQYF. This chain connects TRBV29-1 to TRBJ2-7; D perhaps matches TRBD1 (6 bases). Germline-derived CDR1 and CDR2 are SQVTM and ANQGSEA. The CDR3 has 12 amino acids.

This clonotype appeared many times. This chain connects TRBV5-1 to TRBJ2-2, with TRBD1 identical over 10 bases. Germline V lookup: CDR1 SGHRS, CDR2 YFSETQ. V was clipped by 4 bases and J by 5 bases; unmatched bases: 5. The CDR3 is 15 residues long. CDR3 residues: CASSAGTGVTGELFF. CDR3 coding DNA: TGCGCCAGCAGCGCTGGGACAGGGGTGACCGGGGAGCTGTTTTTT. Full variable domain (missing parts from reference TRBV5-1 and TRBJ2-2): KAGVTQTPRYLIKTRGQQVTLSCSPISGHRSVSWYQQTPGQGLQFLFEYFSETQRNKGNFPGRFSGRQFSNSRSEMNVSTLELGDSALYLCASSAGTGVTGELFFGEGSRLTVL.

This clonotype has at least ten counts. This sequence joins TRBV6-6 and TRBJ2-7; D is undetermined. Germline V CDR1 and CDR2: MNHNY, SVGAGI (reference sequence). The V end was cut by 5 bases, the J end by 1 base, with 15 bases between. The CDR3 has 15 residues. CDR3 sequence (DNA): TGTGCCAGCAGTACTACCGGGTTACTATCCTACGAGCAGTACTTC. Protein: CASSTTGLLSYEQYF.

This chain joins TRBV7-3 and TRBJ1-1, with D possibly TRBD1 on 5 matching bases. The CDR3 consists of 14 residues. With 1 base removed from V and 5 bases from J, the gap between germline ends came to 11 bases. Germline loops: CDR1 SGHTA, CDR2 FQGTGA. The CDR3 region is CASSLNRQYTEAFF. The CDR3 coding sequence is TGTGCCAGCAGCTTAAACAGGCAGTATACTGAAGCTTTCTTT.

This clonotype was detected a few times. The chain has TRBV9 and TRBJ2-2; 7 bases map to TRBD1. The CDR3 runs to 19 residues. Per the germline V gene, CDR1 is SGDLS and CDR2 is YYNGEE. V trimming: 4 bases; J trimming: 4 bases; junction bases outside the gene matches: 19. CDR3: CASSPRDRSTSGVTGELFF. The CDR3 DNA follows: TGTGCCAGCAGCCCTAGGGACAGATCTACTTCAGGTGTCACCGGGGAGCTGTTTTTT.

This clonotype was seen at least ten times. This chain connects TRBV6-2 or TRBV6-3 to TRBJ1-5; D uncertain. The CDR3 contains 17 residues. The V end lost 6 bases, the J end lost 2 bases, and 20 bases lay between the germline ends. Germline-derived CDR1 and CDR2 are MNHEY and SVGEGT. The CDR3 spells CASRTHAPTWRNQPQHF. The CDR3 nucleotides read TGTGCCAGCAGGACCCACGCACCCACTTGGCGCAATCAGCCCCAGCATTTT.

Only a few counts were recorded for this clonotype. The chain uses TRBV5-1 and TRBJ2-3, with TRBD2 matching over 7 bases. Germline CDR1 SGHRS, CDR2 YFSETQ. CDR3 length: 17 amino acids. The junction had 14 bases not matched to a gene; V was cut back by 2 bases and J by 5 bases. DNA for the CDR3: TGCGCCAGCAGCTTCTCGGTCGGTGGGGGGGGTAGAGATACGCAGTATTTT. Its translation is CASSFSVGGGGRDTQYF.

The gene calls are TRBV21-1 and TRBJ2-3; TRBD1 is the table's D call, not checked against the DNA. TRBV21-1 has pseudogene status. The CDR3 spans 14 residues. The CDR3 nucleotides are TGTGCCAGCAGCAAAATAAGACAGGGCGATACGCAGTATTTT. It specifies CASSKIRQGDTQYF.

J is TRBJ2-1 and V is TRBV4-3; perhaps TRBD1 as D (5 bases). The CDR3 has 15 residues. The V end lost 1 base, the J end lost 3 bases, and 10 bases lay between the germline ends. Germline V gene sequence: CDR1 LGHNA, CDR2 YSLEER. CDR3 DNA sequence: TGCGCCAGCAGCCAAGGGGTGACAGACTACAATGAGCAGTTCTTC. It translates to CASSQGVTDYNEQFF.

This clonotype occurred many times. The rearrangement links TRBV6-2 or TRBV6-3 to TRBJ1-2, with D hard to call. Trimming took off 2 bases at V and 3 bases at J, with 7 bases between the two ends. This CDR3 region has 13 residues. Germline lookup yields CDR1 MNHEY and CDR2 SVGEGT. The CDR3 nucleotides are TGTGCCAGCAGTTACGGAAGGGACTATGGCTACACCTTC. Protein sequence: CASSYGRDYGYTF.

This clonotype was picked up many times. This chain joins TRBV6-2 or TRBV6-3 and TRBJ2-7; D gene ambiguous. Germline CDR1 and CDR2: MNHEY and SVGEGT. This CDR3 contains 13 residues. V was clipped by 6 bases and J by 3 bases, with 12 bases between them. CDR3 sequence reads: CASRPRADYEQYF. The DNA for the CDR3 is TGTGCCAGCAGACCTAGGGCGGACTACGAGCAGTACTTC.